This TCR beta chain was sequenced during a study of cytomegalovirus exposure and HLA in healthy donors. Whole-study findings and limits: In a later analysis, a missense DCLRE1C variant was linked to TCR beta V- and J-gene trimming.

V gave up 6 bases and J gave up 2 bases, with 8 bases separating them. Germline CDR1 SNHLY, CDR2 FYNNEI. CDR3 length: 12 amino acids. To note about this clone: Antigen specificity is unknown.

The PCR contained 60 Vbeta and 13 Jbeta primers. Measured with immunoSEQ multiplex PCR; TCRdb has only the in-frame clones, and not every one. Of some 95,000 clones detected, 78% appear once; the ten largest clones hold roughly 3.9%. This TCR was sampled from a woman aged 40 to 49 in good health and CMV-seropositive. The sequenced sample was PBMCs. This sequence joins TRBV2 and TRBJ2-7, with D possibly TRBD1 on 5 matching bases. CDR3 in DNA: TGTGCCAGCAGAGACAGAGCCTACGAGCAGTACTTC. Translating gives CASRDRAYEQYF. Full variable domain (remainder filled in from reference TRBV2 and TRBJ2-7): EPEVTQTPSHQVTQMGQEVILRCVPISNHLYFYWYRQILGQKVEFLVSFYNNEISEKSEIFDDQFSVERPDGSNFTLKIRSTKLEDSAMYFCASRDRAYEQYFGPGTRLTVT.